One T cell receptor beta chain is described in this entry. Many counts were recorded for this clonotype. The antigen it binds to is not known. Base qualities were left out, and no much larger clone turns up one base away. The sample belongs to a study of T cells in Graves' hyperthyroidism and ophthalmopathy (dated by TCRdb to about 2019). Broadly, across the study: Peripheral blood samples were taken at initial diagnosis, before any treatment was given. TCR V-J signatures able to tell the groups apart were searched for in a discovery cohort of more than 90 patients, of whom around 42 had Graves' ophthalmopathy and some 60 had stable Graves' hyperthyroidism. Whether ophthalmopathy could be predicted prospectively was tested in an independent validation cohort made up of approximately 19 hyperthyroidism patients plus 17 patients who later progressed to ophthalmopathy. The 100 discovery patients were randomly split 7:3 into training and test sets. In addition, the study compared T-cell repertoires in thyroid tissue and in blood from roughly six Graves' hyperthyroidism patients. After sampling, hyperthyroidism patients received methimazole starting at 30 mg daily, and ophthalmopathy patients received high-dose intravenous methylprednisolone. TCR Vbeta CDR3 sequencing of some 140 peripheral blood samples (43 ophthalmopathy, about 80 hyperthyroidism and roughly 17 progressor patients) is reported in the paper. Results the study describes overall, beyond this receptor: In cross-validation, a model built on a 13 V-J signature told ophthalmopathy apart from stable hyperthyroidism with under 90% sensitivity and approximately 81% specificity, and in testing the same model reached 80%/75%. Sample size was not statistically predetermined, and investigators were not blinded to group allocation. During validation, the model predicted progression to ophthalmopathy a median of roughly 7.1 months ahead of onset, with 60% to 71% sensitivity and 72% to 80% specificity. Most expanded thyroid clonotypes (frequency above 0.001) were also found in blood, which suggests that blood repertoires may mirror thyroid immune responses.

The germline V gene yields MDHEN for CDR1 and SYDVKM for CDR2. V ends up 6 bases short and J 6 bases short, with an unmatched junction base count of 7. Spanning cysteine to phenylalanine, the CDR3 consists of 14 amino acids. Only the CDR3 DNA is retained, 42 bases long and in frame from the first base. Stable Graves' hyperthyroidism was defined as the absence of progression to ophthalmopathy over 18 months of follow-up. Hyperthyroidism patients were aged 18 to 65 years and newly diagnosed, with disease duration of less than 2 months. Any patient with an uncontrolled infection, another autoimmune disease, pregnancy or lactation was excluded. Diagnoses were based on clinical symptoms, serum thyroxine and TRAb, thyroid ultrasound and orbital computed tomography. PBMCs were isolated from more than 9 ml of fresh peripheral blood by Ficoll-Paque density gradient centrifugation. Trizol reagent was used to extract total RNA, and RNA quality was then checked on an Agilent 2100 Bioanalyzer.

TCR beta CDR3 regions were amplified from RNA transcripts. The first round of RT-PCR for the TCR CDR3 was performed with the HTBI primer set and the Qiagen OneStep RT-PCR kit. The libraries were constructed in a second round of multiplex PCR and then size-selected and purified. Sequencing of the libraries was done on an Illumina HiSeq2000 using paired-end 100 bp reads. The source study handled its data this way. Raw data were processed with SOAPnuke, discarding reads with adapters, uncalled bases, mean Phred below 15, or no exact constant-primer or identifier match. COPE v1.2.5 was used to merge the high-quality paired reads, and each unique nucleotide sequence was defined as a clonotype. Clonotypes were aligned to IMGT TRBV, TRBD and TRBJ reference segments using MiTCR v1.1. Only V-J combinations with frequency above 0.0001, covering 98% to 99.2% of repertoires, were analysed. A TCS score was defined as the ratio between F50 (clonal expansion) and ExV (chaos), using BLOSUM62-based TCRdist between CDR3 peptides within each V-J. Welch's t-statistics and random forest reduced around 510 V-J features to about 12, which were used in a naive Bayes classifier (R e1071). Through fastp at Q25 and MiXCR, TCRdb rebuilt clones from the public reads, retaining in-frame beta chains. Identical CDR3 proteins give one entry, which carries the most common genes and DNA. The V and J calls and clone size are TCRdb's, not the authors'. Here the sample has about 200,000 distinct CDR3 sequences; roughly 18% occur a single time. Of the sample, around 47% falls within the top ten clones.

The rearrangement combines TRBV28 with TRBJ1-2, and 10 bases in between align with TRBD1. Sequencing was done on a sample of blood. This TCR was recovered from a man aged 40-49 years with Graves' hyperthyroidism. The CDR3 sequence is CASRPGQGTHGYTF. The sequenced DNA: TGTGCCAGCAGGCCGGGACAGGGGACCCATGGCTACACCTTC.